This T cell receptor (beta chain) was obtained from a study of CD8+CD57+ T cells in acquired aplastic anemia. The study profiled TCR beta VDJ and CDR3 using genomic DNA as template. TCRdb re-called the reads with MiXCR, one entry per CDR3 protein. There are about 160,000 distinct CDR3 sequences in the sample; 45% to 55% occur only once, and around 3% lies in the top ten. The CDR3 length is 15 residues. V was clipped by 3 bases and J by 2 bases; unmatched bases: 9. Per the germline V gene, CDR1 is DFQATT and CDR2 is SNEGSKA (reference sequence). Patients chosen for sequencing had shown CD8+CD57+ cell expansion by flow cytometry. Blood sampling was performed on the patients, and none of them had received therapy by then.

Sequenced material: sorted CD4+, CD8+, or CD8+CD57+ T cells (not recorded which) from PBMCs. The clonotype originates from a human donor with aplastic anemia. This chain links TRBV20-1 with TRBJ2-5; 7 bases map to TRBD2. As DNA, the CDR3 is TGCAGTGCTAGGCCTCTAGCGGAGGTTCAAGAGACCCAGTACTTC. It codes for CSARPLAEVQETQYF.